The rows below give T cell receptor beta chains drawn from one sample of a study of Graves' ophthalmopathy and Graves' hyperthyroidism. Via MiXCR, TCRdb re-called the multiplex PCR reads, giving one row per CDR3 protein. The data show around 1.1 million distinct CDR3 sequences, about 38% seen once. Input material: peripheral blood or thyroid tissue (not recorded which). Receptors originate from an adult man with Graves' hyperthyroidism. Each CDR3 is given with its conserved first and last residue. The order of the fields is J gene, V gene, clone size, D gene, CDR3 protein, CDR3 DNA. A D gene is named only where the DNA matches it firmly. Expanded clones are given a class, and other clones once, few, many or no size at all.

TRBJ1-5,TRBV3-1,NA,TRBD1,CASSQGQGEKPQHF,TGTGCCAGCAGCCAAGGACAGGGCGAGAAGCCCCAGCATTTT
TRBJ1-5,TRBV29-1,NA,NA,CSSQPQHF,TGCAGTAGCCAGCCCCAGCATTTT
TRBJ1-2,TRBV9,NA,TRBD1,CASSVGGQGRYGYTF,TGTGCCAGCAGCGTAGGGGGACAGGGGCGCTATGGCTACACCTTC
TRBJ2-7,TRBV7-2,NA,NA,CASSLSGLVSGEQYF,TGTGCCAGCAGCTTAAGTGGACTTGTATCTGGCGAGCAGTACTTC
TRBJ1-1,TRBV6-6,many,TRBD1,CASSEGTGGLRCF,TGTGCCAGCAGTGAAGGGACAGGGGGCCTACGGTGCTTT
TRBJ1-1,TRBV7-9,NA,NA,CASSSGSIYEAFF,TGTGCCAGCAGCTCGGGGAGTATATATGAAGCTTTCTTT
TRBJ1-6,TRBV10-3,many,TRBD1,CAISGDSNNSPLHF,TGTGCCATCAGTGGGGACAGTAATAATTCACCCCTCCACTTT
TRBJ2-5,TRBV5-6,NA,TRBD1,CASSLRGQGAGETQYF,TGTGCCAGCAGCTTGAGGGGACAGGGGGCTGGAGAGACCCAGTACTTC
TRBJ1-3,TRBV7-8,few,NA,CASSQPWNSGNTIYF,TGTGCCAGCAGCCAACCGTGGAACTCTGGAAACACCATATATTTT
TRBJ2-5,TRBV7-3,NA,TRBD1,CASMTGGGETQYF,TGTGCCAGCATGACAGGGGGCGGAGAGACCCAGTACTTC
TRBJ2-7,TRBV7-9,NA,NA,CASSPPLEIASYEQYF,TGTGCCAGCAGCCCCCCGCTCGAAATAGCCTCCTACGAGCAGTACTTC
TRBJ2-5,TRBV25-1,many,TRBD1,CASRGAIQGQPQETQYF,TGTGCCAGCAGGGGGGCAATCCAGGGACAGCCGCAAGAGACCCAGTACTTC
TRBJ1-5,TRBV2,NA,NA,CASNGVGGLGDQPQHF,TGTGCCAGCAACGGCGTCGGGGGACTAGGTGATCAGCCCCAGCATTTT
TRBJ2-7,TRBV7-2,few,NA,CASSPSVF,TGTGCCAGCAGCCCTAGCGTATTC
TRBJ2-2,TRBV24-1,NA,NA,CATSNWQANTEELFF,TGTGCCACCAGTAATTGGCAGGCAAACACCGAGGAGCTGTTTTTT
TRBJ1-6,TRBV2,many,NA,CASSRSGNSPLHF,TGTGCCAGCAGTCGCAGCGGGAATTCACCCCTCCACTTT
TRBJ2-5,TRBV27,few,NA,CASSARGTWETQYF,TGTGCCAGCAGTGCCCGCGGCACCTGGGAGACCCAGTACTTC
TRBJ2-2,TRBV20-1,once,TRBD1,CSARKTGVDTGKLFF,TGCAGTGCTAGAAAGACAGGGGTGGACACCGGGAAGCTGTTTTTT
TRBJ1-1,TRBV20-1,NA,NA,CSARASQHEAFF,TGCAGTGCTAGAGCATCGCAGCATGAAGCTTTCTTT
TRBJ1-2,TRBV12-3/TRBV12-4,NA,NA,CASSLGGGRAKHGYTF,TGTGCCAGCAGTCTAGGGGGTGGCAGGGCCAAACATGGCTACACCTTC
TRBJ2-7,TRBV7-2,many,NA,CASSFGAGTYEQYF,TGTGCCAGCAGCTTTGGGGCAGGGACCTACGAGCAGTACTTC
TRBJ2-7,TRBV7-9,many,TRBD2,CASSPLLGLAGVGEQYF,TGTGCCAGCAGCCCCCTTTTAGGGCTAGCGGGAGTTGGGGAGCAGTACTTC
TRBJ1-6,TRBV6-6,few,TRBD1,CASRRQGLDSPLHF,TGTGCCAGCAGACGACAGGGGTTGGATTCACCCCTCCACTTT
TRBJ1-6,TRBV25-1,NA,NA,CASGGEGESPLHF,TGTGCCAGCGGCGGAGAAGGGGAATCACCCCTCCACTTT
TRBJ1-2,TRBV29-1,NA,NA,CSVDKGYYGYTF,TGCAGCGTTGATAAGGGGTACTATGGCTACACCTTC
TRBJ1-4,TRBV29-1,many,TRBD1,CSARQGSTNEKLFF,TGCAGCGCCCGACAGGGATCGACTAATGAAAAACTGTTTTTT
TRBJ1-6,TRBV5-1,NA,TRBD1,CASSFDRGGSPLHF,TGCGCCAGCAGCTTTGACAGGGGTGGTTCACCCCTCCACTTT
TRBJ1-1,TRBV5-6,NA,TRBD1,CASGTTGDTEAFF,TGTGCCAGCGGAACAACAGGGGACACTGAAGCTTTCTTT
TRBJ2-2,TRBV7-2,NA,NA,CASSGGVGSGELFF,TGTGCCAGCAGCGGAGGGGTTGGGTCCGGGGAGCTGTTTTTT
TRBJ2-2,TRBV4-3,NA,NA,CASSQEFSGGDTGELFF,TGCGCCAGCAGCCAAGAATTTTCGGGGGGCGACACCGGGGAGCTGTTTTTT
TRBJ2-7,TRBV10-3,NA,TRBD2,CATDPRTSTYEQYF,TGTGCCACCGACCCACGGACTAGTACCTACGAGCAGTACTTC
TRBJ1-1,TRBV20-1,many,NA,CSARDLRNTEAFF,TGCAGTGCTAGAGATCTTAGGAACACTGAAGCTTTCTTT
TRBJ2-5,TRBV7-8,NA,NA,CASRSGETQQETQYF,TGTGCCAGCAGGTCTGGGGAGACACAACAAGAGACCCAGTACTTC
TRBJ1-2,TRBV29-1,NA,NA,CSVDLGLGYTF,TGCAGCGTTGATCTAGGGCTGGGCTACACCTTC
TRBJ2-7,TRBV20-1,many,TRBD2,CTPTSGNSYEQYF,TGCACACCTACTAGCGGGAACTCCTACGAGCAGTACTTC
TRBJ1-2,TRBV6-5,NA,NA,CAISNAQASNYGYTF,TGTGCCATCAGTAATGCCCAGGCTTCGAACTATGGCTACACCTTC
TRBJ2-7,TRBV7-8,NA,NA,CASSLGPGAEQYF,TGTGCCAGCAGCTTGGGACCGGGGGCCGAGCAGTACTTC
TRBJ2-2,TRBV29-1,NA,TRBD1,CSVDPGQGELFF,TGCAGCGTCGACCCGGGACAGGGGGAGCTGTTTTTT
TRBJ2-7,TRBV7-6,many,TRBD1,CASSPLTGNEQYF,TGTGCCAGCAGCCCACTGACAGGGAATGAGCAGTACTTC
TRBJ2-7,TRBV20-1,NA,TRBD1,CSAIPRTGPSCEQYF,TGCAGTGCTATACCGAGGACAGGGCCTTCCTGCGAGCAGTACTTC
TRBJ2-2,TRBV5-1,NA,NA,CASSPPERKTGELFF,TGCGCCAGCAGCCCCCCCGAACGTAAGACCGGGGAGCTGTTTTTT
TRBJ1-2,TRBV7-8,many,NA,CASSLVKGFYGYTF,TGTGCCAGCAGCTTAGTCAAGGGGTTCTATGGCTACACCTTC
TRBJ1-2,TRBV10-3,many,TRBD1,CAIADRGRIGYTF,TGTGCCATCGCGGACAGGGGGAGGATCGGCTACACCTTC
TRBJ2-5,TRBV29-1,NA,TRBD2,CSGVTSGAGGTQYF,TGCAGCGGAGTGACTAGCGGGGCGGGGGGGACGCAGTACTTC
TRBJ1-2,TRBV20-1,few,NA,CSVSRPDYGYTF,TGCAGTGTTAGCAGGCCCGACTATGGCTACACCTTC
TRBJ2-5,TRBV25-1,NA,TRBD2,CASSEGGKAGGRETQYF,TGTGCCAGCAGTGAAGGAGGTAAAGCGGGGGGGCGAGAGACCCAGTACTTC
TRBJ2-3,TRBV10-3,few,TRBD2,CAAGISGGSDTQYF,TGTGCCGCGGGGATCAGCGGGGGGTCAGATACGCAGTATTTT
TRBJ2-7,TRBV29-1,many,NA,CSVEKQAGEQYF,TGCAGCGTTGAAAAACAGGCGGGCGAGCAGTACTTC
TRBJ1-1,TRBV30,NA,NA,CAWSVRATKATEAFF,TGTGCCTGGAGTGTACGGGCAACCAAAGCCACTGAAGCTTTCTTT
TRBJ2-7,TRBV9,NA,TRBD2,CASTTGRPYEQYF,TGTGCCAGCACCACCGGGAGGCCCTACGAGCAGTACTTC
TRBJ1-2,TRBV30,NA,TRBD1,CAWSGTTGGANYGYTF,TGTGCCTGGAGTGGAACTACAGGGGGAGCTAACTATGGCTACACCTTC
TRBJ1-1,TRBV2,few,NA,CATEKGSGTEAFF,TGTGCCACGGAAAAGGGGTCTGGAACTGAAGCTTTCTTT
TRBJ1-5,TRBV9,many,NA,CASSVSGSVGQPQHF,TGTGCCAGCAGCGTCAGCGGTTCAGTTGGACAGCCCCAGCATTTT
TRBJ2-5,TRBV7-2,NA,TRBD2,CASSLLGGGLETQYF,TGTGCCAGCAGCTTATTGGGGGGGGGGTTGGAGACCCAGTACTTC